These 19 T cell receptor beta chains came from one sample sequenced in a study of blood T cell repertoires in COVID-19. TCRdb keeps only in-frame clones here, not all; method: immunoSEQ multiplex PCR. The sample gives under 200,000 clones, 65% to 90% of which show up once; about 8.2% is in the top ten. The specimen sequenced was peripheral blood. The origin of the receptors is a man in his 60s with acute or convalescent COVID-19.

This clone occurred once. As DNA, the CDR3 is TGTGCCAGCAGTTTACAGGGGGTGGCCACTGAAGCTTTCTTT. Protein product: CASSLQGVATEAFF. The chain uses TRBV27 and TRBJ1-1; TRBD1 matches at 7 bases. The V gene's germline CDR1 is MNHEY and CDR2 SMNVEV (reference sequence). The CDR3 consists of 14 residues. Losses at the gene ends were 2 bases for V and 4 bases for J; bases not matched to a gene: 4.

This clone occurred once. The chain uses TRBV4-1 and TRBJ1-3, with D tentatively TRBD1 (6 bases). Germline CDR1 MGHRA, CDR2 YSYEKL. The CDR3 covers 15 residues. V lost 0 bases, J lost 3 bases, and 9 bases lay in between. The CDR3 is CASSQEGRGGNTIYF. In nucleotides, the CDR3 is TGCGCCAGCAGCCAAGAAGGCAGGGGTGGAAACACCATATATTTT.

The count of this clone is one. This chain links TRBV9 with TRBJ1-6; no firm D call. From germline, CDR1 is SGDLS and CDR2 YYNGEE. There are 16 residues in the CDR3. V lost 0 bases, J lost 0 bases, and 7 bases lay in between. The CDR3 here is CASSVGWSSYNSPLHF. The DNA for the CDR3 is TGTGCCAGCAGCGTAGGCTGGAGCTCCTATAATTCACCCCTCCACTTT.

V gene TRBV5-1 combines with J gene TRBJ2-2; perhaps TRBD2 as D (5 bases). The V gene lost 0 bases and the J gene lost 0 bases, with 9 bases spanning the gap. Germline assignment: CDR1 SGHRS and CDR2 YFSETQ. The CDR3 covers 16 residues. CDR3 loop: CASSLVAAANTGELFF. The CDR3 bases are TGCGCCAGCAGCTTGGTTGCAGCGGCGAACACCGGGGAGCTGTTTTTT.

CDR3 sequence reads: CASSFSRDRYTF. Written as DNA, the CDR3 is TGCGCCAGCAGCTTCTCCAGGGATCGCTACACCTTC. This sequence joins TRBV5-1 and TRBJ1-2; D may be TRBD1 (5 bases). CDR1 is SGHRS, CDR2 YFSETQ, per germline. The V end lost 2 bases, the J end lost 9 bases, and 11 bases lay between the germline ends. This CDR3 is 12 amino acids long.

The chain couples TRBV11-2 to TRBJ2-7; possible D gene TRBD1, 6 bases. Deletions cut 3 bases from V and 7 bases from J, with 16 bases between. Germline V gene lookup returns CDR1 SGHAT and CDR2 FQNNGV. CDR3 length equals 14 residues. CDR3 in DNA: TGTGCCAGCAGCTTTTACGTGGACAGTCAGGAGCAGTACTTC. It encodes CASSFYVDSQEQYF.

In this sample, this clone turned up once. The V and J genes are TRBV2 and TRBJ1-2, with D tentatively TRBD1 (5 bases). Germline values: CDR1 SNHLY, CDR2 FYNNEI. The CDR3 has 13 residues. The V and J ends lost 6 bases and 6 bases respectively, with 14 bases between them. CDR3 amino acids: CASRKQGDDGYTF. The CDR3 DNA follows: TGTGCCAGCAGAAAGCAGGGTGATGATGGCTACACCTTC.

The gene calls are TRBV28 and TRBJ1-5; D is possibly TRBD1 (6 bases). In germline, CDR1 is MDHEN, CDR2 SYDVKM. The CDR3 is made up of 12 amino acids. The ends were cut back, 8 bases at V and 8 bases at J, with 13 bases in the middle. The CDR3, as DNA: TGTGCCAGCTTACAGGGCAGCGAGCCCCAGCATTTT. Translating gives CASLQGSEPQHF.

Regarding this clone: Other DNA sequences in this sample translate to the same CDR3. This chain connects TRBV18 to TRBJ2-3, with 11 bases aligning to TRBD2. This CDR3 spans 14 amino acids. Germline assignment: CDR1 KGHSH and CDR2 LQKENI. After removal of 6 bases from V and 4 bases from J, the junction contained 3 bases not matched to a gene. The CDR3 is CASSPGLAADTQYF. CDR3 in DNA: TGTGCCAGCTCCCCGGGACTAGCGGCAGATACGCAGTATTTT.

This clone was counted ten times or more. The chain couples TRBV7-9 to TRBJ2-6, with D hard to call. This CDR3 is built from 17 residues. V lost 4 bases, J lost 0 bases, and 13 bases lay in between. In germline, CDR1 is SEHNR, CDR2 FQNEAQ (reference sequence). The CDR3 bases are TGTGCCAGCAGCTCGGCGGTATCGACCTCTGGGGCCAACGTCCTGACTTTC. Protein sequence: CASSSAVSTSGANVLTF.

The CDR3 loop is CASSELGGRETQYF. The CDR3 bases are TGTGCCAGCAGTGAATTAGGGGGCCGGGAGACCCAGTACTTC. V gene TRBV25-1 combines with J gene TRBJ2-5, with 7 positions matching TRBD1. Looked up from germline, CDR1 is MGHDK and CDR2 is SYGVNS. The length of the CDR3 is 14 residues. V lost 1 base, J lost 5 bases, and 4 bases stayed unmatched.

The chain joins TRBV6-5 to TRBJ1-5; tentatively, D is TRBD1 (5 bases). The germline V and J ends were trimmed by 7 bases and 3 bases, with 13 bases remaining between them. This CDR3 has 14 amino acids. The V gene's germline CDR1 is MNHEY and CDR2 SVGAGI. The CDR3 reads CASNPGQTNQPQHF. The CDR3 DNA sequence: TGTGCCAGCAACCCTGGACAAACCAATCAGCCCCAGCATTTT.

The chain recombines TRBV2 with TRBJ2-1; TRBD2 is a possible D gene (5 bases). Trimming left V 6 bases short and J 0 bases short, with 12 bases between. The CDR3 is 15 amino acids. Per the germline V gene, CDR1 is SNHLY and CDR2 is FYNNEI. The CDR3 DNA follows: TGTGCCAGCAGCCTCACTAGGAGCTCCTACAATGAGCAGTTCTTC. Protein: CASSLTRSSYNEQFF.

This chain joins TRBV9 and TRBJ2-4; 11 bases match TRBD1. The CDR3 spans 14 residues. V trimming: 4 bases; J trimming: 8 bases; junction bases outside the gene matches: 5. CDR1 and CDR2 (germline): SGDLS, YYNGEE. The CDR3: CASSPDRGRDIQYF. The CDR3 DNA sequence: TGTGCCAGCAGCCCGGACAGGGGGCGCGACATTCAGTACTTC. The complete variable domain, with remaining parts taken from reference TRBV9 and TRBJ2-4, reads DSGVTQTPKHLITATGQRVTLRCSPRSGDLSVYWYQQSLDQGLQFLIQYYNGEERAKGNILERFSAQQFPDLHSELNLSSLELGDSALYFCASSPDRGRDIQYFGAGTRLSVL.

The CDR3 protein is CASRTSAYWSVRTGELFF. The CDR3 region has the DNA TGTGCCAGCAGGACTTCAGCTTACTGGTCCGTAAGGACCGGGGAGCTGTTTTTT. The J gene is TRBJ2-2, the V gene TRBV2; no firm D call. V gave up 6 bases and J gave up 5 bases, with 25 bases separating them. The length of the CDR3 is 18 residues. CDR1 SNHLY and CDR2 FYNNEI come from the germline V gene.

The CDR3 sequence is CASSAQIQDLGEKLFF. Written as DNA, the CDR3 is TGTGCCAGCAGCGCCCAAATACAGGACCTAGGTGAAAAACTGTTTTTT. V gene TRBV7-7 combines with J gene TRBJ1-4, with a weak D call TRBD1 (5 bases). The V gene lost 5 bases and the J gene lost 7 bases, with 20 bases spanning the gap. Germline assignment: CDR1 SSHAT and CDR2 FNYEAQ (reference sequence). The CDR3 is 16 amino acids.

The rearrangement links TRBV5-1 to TRBJ2-7, with 8 bases matching TRBD1. After removal of 7 bases from V and 4 bases from J, the junction contained 10 bases not matched to a gene. This CDR3 comprises 14 residues. CDR1 is SGHRS and CDR2 is YFSETQ in the germline V gene. CDR3 sequence: CASSGQGGIYEQYF. The CDR3 DNA sequence: TGCGCCAGCTCCGGACAGGGTGGGATTTACGAGCAGTACTTC.

The rearrangement uses TRBV2 and TRBJ2-7; 10 bases align to TRBD2. J lost 3 bases, V lost 2 bases, and 10 bases had no gene match. The CDR3 has 17 amino acids. CDR1 is SNHLY and CDR2 is FYNNEI in the germline V gene. The CDR3 bases are TGTGCCAGCAGTGAACTAGGACTAGCGGAAATCTACTACGAGCAGTACTTC. This translates into CASSELGLAEIYYEQYF.

V and J are TRBV9 and TRBJ2-7, with D possibly being TRBD2 (5 bases). The length of the CDR3 is 15 residues. Germline assignment: CDR1 SGDLS and CDR2 YYNGEE. The ends were cut back, 0 bases at V and 1 base at J, with 11 bases in the middle. This CDR3 reads CASSVGSSASYEQYF. DNA for the CDR3: TGTGCCAGCAGCGTAGGAAGTAGCGCGTCCTACGAGCAGTACTTC. The full variable domain, with the rest looked up from reference TRBV9 and TRBJ2-7, is DSGVTQTPKHLITATGQRVTLRCSPRSGDLSVYWYQQSLDQGLQFLIQYYNGEERAKGNILERFSAQQFPDLHSELNLSSLELGDSALYFCASSVGSSASYEQYFGPGTRLTVT.